Sequencing of this T cell receptor (beta chain) was carried out in a study of blood T cell repertoires in COVID-19. At the level of the study: Nucleic acid was either cDNA or gDNA, and it came from T cells, B-cell-depleted T cells, or PBMCs.

Germline lookup yields CDR1 ENHRY and CDR2 SYGVKD. This CDR3 spans 16 amino acids. Trimming stripped 5 bases from V and 6 bases from J, with 17 bases between. Authors' processing steps: It was from reference gene primer amplification that nucleated cell counts were estimated. Produced via immunoSEQ multiplex PCR; TCRdb's table is partial and in-frame only. That table furnishes V, J and clone size, whereas the DNA furnished D and trimming. The sample shows 95,000 to 150,000 clones, around 84% of them seen only once. The genes are TRBV10-3 and TRBJ1-6; D may be TRBD1 (5 bases). The origin of this receptor is a woman in her 30s who had recovered from COVID-19. Sequencing used PBMCs or T cells enriched from blood (not recorded which). Here the CDR3 reads CAISLSGPSGNSPLHF. The CDR3 bases are TGTGCCATCAGTCTTTCAGGGCCATCGGGTAATTCACCCCTCCACTTT.